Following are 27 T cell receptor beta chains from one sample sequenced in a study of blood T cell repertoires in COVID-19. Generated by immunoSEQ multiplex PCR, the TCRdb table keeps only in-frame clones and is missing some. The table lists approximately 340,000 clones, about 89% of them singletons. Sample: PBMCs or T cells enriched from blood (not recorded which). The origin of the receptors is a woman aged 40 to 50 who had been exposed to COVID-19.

The CDR3 region is CASSEQGVNTEAFF. The CDR3 DNA reads as TGTGCCAGCAGCGAACAAGGGGTTAACACTGAAGCTTTCTTT. This chain joins TRBV11-2 and TRBJ1-1; a possible D gene is TRBD1 (5 bases). Looked up from germline, CDR1 is SGHAT and CDR2 is FQNNGV. Trimming took off 5 bases at V and 2 bases at J, with 12 bases between the two ends. This CDR3 is built from 14 residues.

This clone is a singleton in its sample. CDR3 sequence reads: CASSSSGTGGGTQYF. The CDR3 coding sequence is TGTGCCAGCAGCTCTTCCGGGACAGGGGGAGGTACGCAGTATTTT. The chain has TRBV7-2 and TRBJ2-3; TRBD1 matches 11 bases. The CDR3 contains 15 residues. The germline V gene has CDR1 SGHTA and CDR2 FQGNSA. V lost 4 bases, J lost 8 bases, and 8 bases stayed unmatched.

DNA for the CDR3: TGCAGCGTTAGGCTAAAGGGACTAGCGGGAGGAACCCCCCGCACAGATACGCAGTATTTT. Amino acid sequence: CSVRLKGLAGGTPRTDTQYF. This rearrangement joins TRBV29-1 to TRBJ2-3; 15 nucleotides line up with TRBD2. CDR1 SQVTM and CDR2 ANQGSEA come from the germline V gene. V was clipped by 5 bases and J by 1 base; unmatched bases: 16. The CDR3 has 20 amino acids.

The CDR3 is CASRPGTRGNNEQFF. CDR3 coding DNA: TGTGCCAGCAGGCCCGGGACTAGGGGTAACAATGAGCAGTTCTTC. The genes are TRBV7-3 and TRBJ2-1; 8 bases line up with TRBD2. The CDR3 length is 15 residues. V shed 6 bases and J 5 bases; nucleotides not matched to a gene: 9. Germline CDR1 reads SGHTA; CDR2 reads FQGTGA.

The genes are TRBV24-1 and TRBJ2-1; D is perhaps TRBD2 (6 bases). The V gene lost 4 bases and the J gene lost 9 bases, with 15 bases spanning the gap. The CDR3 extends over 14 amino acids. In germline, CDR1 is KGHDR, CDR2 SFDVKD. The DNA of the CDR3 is TGTGCCACCAGTGACCGCACGACTAGTACTGAGCAGTTCTTC. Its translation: CATSDRTTSTEQFF.

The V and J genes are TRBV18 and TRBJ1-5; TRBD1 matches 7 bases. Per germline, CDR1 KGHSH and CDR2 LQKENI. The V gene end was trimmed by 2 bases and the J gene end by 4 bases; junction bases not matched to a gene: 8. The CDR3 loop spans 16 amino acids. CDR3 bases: TGTGCCAGCTCACCAATACGGGCAGGGGGGAATCAGCCCCAGCATTTT. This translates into CASSPIRAGGNQPQHF.

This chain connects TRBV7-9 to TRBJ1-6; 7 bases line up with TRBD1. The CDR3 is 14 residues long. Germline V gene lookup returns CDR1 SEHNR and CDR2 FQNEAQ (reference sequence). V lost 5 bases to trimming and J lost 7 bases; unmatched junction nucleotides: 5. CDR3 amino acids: CASSPDRRNSPLHF. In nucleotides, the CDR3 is TGTGCCAGCAGCCCGGACAGGAGAAATTCACCCCTCCACTTT.

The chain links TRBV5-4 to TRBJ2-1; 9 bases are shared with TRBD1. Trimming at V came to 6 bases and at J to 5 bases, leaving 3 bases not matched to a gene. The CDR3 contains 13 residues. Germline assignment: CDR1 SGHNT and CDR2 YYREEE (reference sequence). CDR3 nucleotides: TGTGCCAGCACCCGGACAGGGGACAATGAGCAGTTCTTC. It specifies CASTRTGDNEQFF.

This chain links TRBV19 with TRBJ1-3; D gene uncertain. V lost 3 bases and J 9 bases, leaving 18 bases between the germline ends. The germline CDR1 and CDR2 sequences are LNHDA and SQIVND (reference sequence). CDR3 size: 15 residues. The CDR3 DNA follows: TGTGCCAGTAGTATGGCGGCTACCGCCGAGAGCACCATATATTTT. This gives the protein CASSMAATAESTIYF.

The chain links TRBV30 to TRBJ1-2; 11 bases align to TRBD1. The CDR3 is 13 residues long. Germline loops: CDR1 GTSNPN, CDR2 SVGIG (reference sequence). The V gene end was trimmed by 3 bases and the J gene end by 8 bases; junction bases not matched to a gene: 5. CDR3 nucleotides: TGTGCCTGGAGGGACAGGGGGCATGAAGGCTACACCTTC. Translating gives CAWRDRGHEGYTF.

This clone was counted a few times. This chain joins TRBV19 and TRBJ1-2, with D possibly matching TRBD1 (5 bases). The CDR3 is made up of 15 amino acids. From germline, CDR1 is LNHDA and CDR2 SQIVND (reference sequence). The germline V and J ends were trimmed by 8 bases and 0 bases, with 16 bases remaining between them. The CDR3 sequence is CASAPGTKANYGYTF. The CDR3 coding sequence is TGTGCCAGTGCCCCCGGGACTAAAGCTAACTATGGCTACACCTTC.

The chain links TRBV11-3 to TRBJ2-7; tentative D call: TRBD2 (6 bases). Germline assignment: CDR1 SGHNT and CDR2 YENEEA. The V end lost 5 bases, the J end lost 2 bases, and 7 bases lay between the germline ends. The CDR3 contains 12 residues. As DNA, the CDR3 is TGTGCCAGCAGCCCGGGAGCCTACGAGCAGTACTTC. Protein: CASSPGAYEQYF.

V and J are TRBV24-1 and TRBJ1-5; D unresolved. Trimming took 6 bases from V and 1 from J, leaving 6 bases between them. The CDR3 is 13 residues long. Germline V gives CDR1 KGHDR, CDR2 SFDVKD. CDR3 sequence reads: CATSWRSNQPQHF. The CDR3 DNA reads TGTGCCACCAGTTGGAGAAGCAATCAGCCCCAGCATTTT.

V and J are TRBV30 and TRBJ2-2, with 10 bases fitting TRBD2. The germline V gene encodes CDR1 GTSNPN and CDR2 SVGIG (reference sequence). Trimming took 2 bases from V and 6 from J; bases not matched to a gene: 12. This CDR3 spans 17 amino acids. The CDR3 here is CAWSPNQAGGRPGELFF. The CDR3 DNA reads TGTGCCTGGAGTCCAAACCAAGCGGGGGGGCGTCCCGGGGAGCTGTTTTTT.

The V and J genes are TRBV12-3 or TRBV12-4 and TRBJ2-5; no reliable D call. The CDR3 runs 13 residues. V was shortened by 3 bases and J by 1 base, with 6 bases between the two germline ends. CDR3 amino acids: CASSFGAQETQYF. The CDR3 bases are TGTGCCAGCAGTTTCGGAGCCCAAGAGACCCAGTACTTC.

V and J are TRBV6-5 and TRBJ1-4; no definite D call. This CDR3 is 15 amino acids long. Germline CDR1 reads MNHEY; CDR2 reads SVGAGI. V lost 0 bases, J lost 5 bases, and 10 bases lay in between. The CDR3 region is CASSYSGSNNEKLFF. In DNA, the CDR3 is TGTGCCAGCAGTTACTCGGGCAGTAACAATGAAAAACTGTTTTTT.

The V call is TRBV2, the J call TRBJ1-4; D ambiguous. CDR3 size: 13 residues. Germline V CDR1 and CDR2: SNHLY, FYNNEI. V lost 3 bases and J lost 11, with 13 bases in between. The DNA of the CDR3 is TGTGCCAGCAGTGATGGTTTCGAGGAGAAACTGTTTTTT. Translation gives CASSDGFEEKLFF.

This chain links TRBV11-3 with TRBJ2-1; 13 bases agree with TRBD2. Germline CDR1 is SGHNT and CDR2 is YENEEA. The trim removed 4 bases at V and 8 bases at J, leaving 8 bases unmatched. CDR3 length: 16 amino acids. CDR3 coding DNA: TGTGCCAGCAGCTCATCTGGACTAGCGGGAGCGTATGAGCAGTTCTTC. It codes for CASSSSGLAGAYEQFF.

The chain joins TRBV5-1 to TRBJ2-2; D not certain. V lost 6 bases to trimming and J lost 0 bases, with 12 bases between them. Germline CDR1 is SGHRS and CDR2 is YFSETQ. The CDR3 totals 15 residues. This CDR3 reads CASTAGFANTGELFF. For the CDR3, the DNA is TGCGCCAGCACCGCAGGATTCGCGAACACCGGGGAGCTGTTTTTT.

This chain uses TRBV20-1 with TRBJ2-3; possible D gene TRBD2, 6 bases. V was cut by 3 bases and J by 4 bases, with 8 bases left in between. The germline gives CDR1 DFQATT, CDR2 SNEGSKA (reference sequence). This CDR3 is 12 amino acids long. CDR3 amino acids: CSASTSSDTQYF. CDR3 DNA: TGCAGTGCTAGTACTAGCTCAGATACGCAGTATTTT.

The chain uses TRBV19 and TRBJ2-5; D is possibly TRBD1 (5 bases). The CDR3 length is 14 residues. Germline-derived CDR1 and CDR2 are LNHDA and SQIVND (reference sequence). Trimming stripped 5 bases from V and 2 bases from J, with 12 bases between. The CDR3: CASSPRTPQETQYF. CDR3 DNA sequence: TGTGCCAGTAGTCCCCGGACACCTCAAGAGACCCAGTACTTC.

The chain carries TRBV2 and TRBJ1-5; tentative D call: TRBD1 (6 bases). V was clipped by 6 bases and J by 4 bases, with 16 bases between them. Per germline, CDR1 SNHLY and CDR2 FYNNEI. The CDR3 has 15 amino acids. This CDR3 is CASRYSRGANQPQHF. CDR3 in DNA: TGTGCCAGCAGGTACAGCCGGGGGGCTAATCAGCCCCAGCATTTT.

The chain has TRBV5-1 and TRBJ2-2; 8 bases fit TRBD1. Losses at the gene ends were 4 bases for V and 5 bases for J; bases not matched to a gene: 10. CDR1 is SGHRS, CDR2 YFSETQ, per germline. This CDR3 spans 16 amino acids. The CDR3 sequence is CASSHNRDRRTGELFF. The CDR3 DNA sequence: TGCGCCAGCAGCCACAACCGGGACAGGAGGACCGGGGAGCTGTTTTTT. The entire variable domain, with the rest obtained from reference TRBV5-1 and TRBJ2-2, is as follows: KAGVTQTPRYLIKTRGQQVTLSCSPISGHRSVSWYQQTPGQGLQFLFEYFSETQRNKGNFPGRFSGRQFSNSRSEMNVSTLELGDSALYLCASSHNRDRRTGELFFGEGSRLTVL.

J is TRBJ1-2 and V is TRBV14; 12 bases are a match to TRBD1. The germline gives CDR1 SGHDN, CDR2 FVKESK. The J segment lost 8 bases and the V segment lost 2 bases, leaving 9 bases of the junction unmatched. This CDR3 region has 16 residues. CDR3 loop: CASSQIGTGGIGGYTF. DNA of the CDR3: TGTGCCAGCAGCCAAATTGGGACAGGGGGCATTGGAGGCTACACCTTC.

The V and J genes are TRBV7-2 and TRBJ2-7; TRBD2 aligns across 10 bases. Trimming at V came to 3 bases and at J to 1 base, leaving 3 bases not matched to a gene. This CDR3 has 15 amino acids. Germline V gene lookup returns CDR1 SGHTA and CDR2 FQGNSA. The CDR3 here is CASSFVSGGSYEQYF. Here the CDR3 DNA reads TGTGCCAGCAGCTTCGTTAGCGGGGGGTCCTACGAGCAGTACTTC.

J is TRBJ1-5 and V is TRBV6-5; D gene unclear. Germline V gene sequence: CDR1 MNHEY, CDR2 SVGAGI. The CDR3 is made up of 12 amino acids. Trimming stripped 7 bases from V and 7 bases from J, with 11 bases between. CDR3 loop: CASTGFGQPQHF. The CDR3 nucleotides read TGTGCCAGCACGGGGTTTGGGCAGCCCCAGCATTTT.

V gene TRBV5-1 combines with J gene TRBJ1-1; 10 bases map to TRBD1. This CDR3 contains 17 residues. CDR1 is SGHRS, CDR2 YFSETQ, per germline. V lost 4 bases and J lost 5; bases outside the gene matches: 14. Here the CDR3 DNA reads TGCGCCAGCAGCCCGCATAAGGGGGGGACAGGGGTAACTGAAGCTTTCTTT. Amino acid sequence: CASSPHKGGTGVTEAFF.